The 15 T cell receptor beta chains in this list originate from one sample, sequenced in a study. MiXCR, run by TCRdb on the 5' RACE reads, gives a single entry per CDR3 protein. This repertoire shows roughly 50,000 distinct CDR3 sequences, around 26% found once; its top ten account for around 3%. The material sequenced was tumor-infiltrating naive CD4+ T cells sorted from the breast tumor. The subset is: naive CD4+ T cells, CD4+CD45RA+CD25-. These receptors were obtained from a female donor with breast cancer.

The chain combines TRBV12-3 or TRBV12-4 with TRBJ2-5, with 10 bases fitting TRBD2. CDR3 length: 15 residues. V shed 6 bases and J 3 bases; nucleotides not matched to a gene: 7. The CDR3 region is CASSSRTSGEETQYF. CDR3 sequence (DNA): TGTGCCAGCAGCTCCCGGACTAGCGGAGAAGAGACCCAGTACTTC.

The J gene is TRBJ1-5, the V gene TRBV7-8; no firm D call. The CDR3 covers 14 residues. Germline V gene data show CDR1 as SGHVS and CDR2 as FQNEAQ. V was clipped by 5 bases and J by 3 bases, with 11 bases between them. The CDR3 loop reads CASSPTRTNQPQHF. As DNA, the CDR3 is TGTGCCAGCAGCCCCACAAGGACCAATCAGCCCCAGCATTTT. The whole variable domain, filled in from reference TRBV7-8 and TRBJ1-5, reads GAGVSQSPRYKVAKRGQDVALRCDPISGHVSLFWYQQALGQGPEFLTYFQNEAQLDKSGLPSDRFFAERPEGSVSTLKIQRTQQEDSAVYLCASSPTRTNQPQHFGDGTRLSIL.

In this sample, this clonotype turned up a few times. The CDR3: CASSPPFRFGDEQFF. For the CDR3, the DNA is TGTGCCAGCAGCCCCCCCTTTAGGTTTGGAGATGAGCAGTTCTTC. The V call is TRBV7-9, the J call TRBJ2-1; D uncertain. This CDR3 is 15 amino acids long. Germline CDR1 reads SEHNR; CDR2 reads FQNEAQ (reference sequence). The V gene lost 5 bases and the J gene lost 8 bases, with 19 bases spanning the gap.

In its sample, this clonotype was seen a few times. V usage is TRBV9 and J usage is TRBJ1-2; TRBD1 aligns across 8 bases. Trimming at V came to 0 bases and at J to 5 bases, leaving 6 bases not matched to a gene. The CDR3 extends over 15 amino acids. Germline CDR1 is SGDLS and CDR2 is YYNGEE. DNA for the CDR3: TGTGCCAGCAGCGTAGAGACAGGGGCAGGGTATGGCTACACCTTC. This sequence encodes CASSVETGAGYGYTF.

This chain uses TRBV12-3 or TRBV12-4 with TRBJ2-5; a weak D match, TRBD2 (5 bases). The CDR3 has 16 residues. V lost 7 bases to trimming and J lost 0 bases, with 18 bases between them. This CDR3 is CASTPGPPGNQETQYF. The CDR3 nucleotides are TGTGCCAGCACCCCCGGGCCCCCGGGGAACCAAGAGACCCAGTACTTC.

This clonotype has only a few counts. V and J are TRBV5-1 and TRBJ2-1; the match to TRBD1 covers 10 bases. V gave up 6 bases and J gave up 8 bases; unmatched junction bases: 11. The CDR3 sequence is 15 residues long. The germline V gene encodes CDR1 SGHRS and CDR2 YFSETQ. CDR3 in amino acids: CASTPRTGGIDEQFF. As DNA, the CDR3 is TGCGCCAGCACACCGCGGACAGGGGGGATAGATGAGCAGTTCTTC.

This clonotype came up a few times. This chain links TRBV27 with TRBJ2-5, with 9 nucleotides matching TRBD1. The CDR3 has 15 residues. The ends lost 5 bases at V and 3 bases at J; junction bases unmatched: 7. CDR1 and CDR2 (germline): MNHEY, SMNVEV (reference sequence). The CDR3 DNA sequence: TGTGCCAGCAGTCCATCAGGGACAGGGAAAGAGACCCAGTACTTC. It translates to CASSPSGTGKETQYF.

This clonotype has just a few counts. The genes are TRBV12-3 or TRBV12-4 and TRBJ2-5; D might be TRBD1 (6 bases). The CDR3 runs to 15 residues. Trimming removed 5 bases from V and 2 bases from J, with 15 bases in between. DNA of the CDR3: TGTGCCAGCAGTCCCTCCGGGACAATACAAGAGACCCAGTACTTC. Protein: CASSPSGTIQETQYF.

A few counts support this clonotype. The chain combines TRBV6-2 or TRBV6-3 with TRBJ2-1; D remains ambiguous. The CDR3 runs 15 residues. Germline V CDR1 and CDR2: MNHEY, SVGEGT. Trimming stripped 3 bases from V and 0 bases from J, with 9 bases between. The CDR3: CASSYNEDSYNEQFF. The CDR3, as DNA: TGTGCCAGCAGTTATAATGAAGACTCCTACAATGAGCAGTTCTTC.

The CDR3 loop reads CASSRWDGSYEQYF. The CDR3 nucleotides are TGTGCCAGCAGTCGCTGGGACGGCTCCTACGAGCAGTACTTC. The chain recombines TRBV28 with TRBJ2-7; D possibly uses TRBD1 or TRBD2 (5 bases each). V lost 5 bases, J lost 0 bases, and 11 bases lay in between. The CDR3 is 14 residues long. Germline V gene data show CDR1 as MDHEN and CDR2 as SYDVKM.

The chain couples TRBV7-9 to TRBJ1-5; 10 nucleotides agree with TRBD1. Germline V gives CDR1 SEHNR, CDR2 FQNEAQ (reference sequence). The CDR3 sequence is 15 residues long. Trimming removed 5 bases from V and 3 bases from J; junction bases left unmatched: 4. The CDR3 nucleotides are TGTGCCAGCAGCGGTGGGACAGGGGCCAATCAGCCCCAGCATTTT. It is translated as CASSGGTGANQPQHF.

In its sample, this clonotype was seen many times. This rearrangement joins TRBV7-2 to TRBJ2-7, with D possibly TRBD1 on 5 matching bases. This CDR3 has 14 amino acids. CDR1 is SGHTA and CDR2 is FQGNSA in the germline V gene. Trimming cost V 6 bases and J 3 bases, with 15 bases left between them. CDR3 protein: CASSRGHPLYEQYF. The DNA for the CDR3 is TGTGCCAGCAGTAGGGGCCACCCCCTCTACGAGCAGTACTTC.

This clonotype has only a few counts. This chain joins TRBV7-2 and TRBJ2-1, with 14 nucleotides matching TRBD2. Germline CDR1 reads SGHTA; CDR2 reads FQGNSA. Trimming removed 3 bases from V and 6 bases from J; junction bases left unmatched: 10. The CDR3 has 18 amino acids. The CDR3: CASSFGTSGSWGGNEQFF. CDR3 DNA: TGTGCCAGCAGCTTCGGGACTAGCGGGAGTTGGGGAGGCAATGAGCAGTTCTTC.

This sequence joins TRBV20-1 and TRBJ2-7; 12 bases agree with TRBD2. Losses at the gene ends were 6 bases for V and 3 bases for J; bases not matched to a gene: 6. Germline V gene data show CDR1 as DFQATT and CDR2 as SNEGSKA (reference sequence). The CDR3 runs to 14 residues. The CDR3 is CSARTSGTYYEQYF. CDR3 DNA sequence: TGCAGTGCCAGGACTAGCGGGACCTACTACGAGCAGTACTTC.

This chain connects TRBV20-1 to TRBJ2-7; no clear D gene. Trimming took off 4 bases at V and 2 bases at J, with 9 bases between the two ends. The CDR3 runs 12 residues. Germline V CDR1 and CDR2: DFQATT, SNEGSKA (reference sequence). This chain's CDR3 is CSANRQTYEQYF. CDR3 bases: TGCAGTGCTAATCGGCAGACCTACGAGCAGTACTTC.